This T cell receptor (beta chain) came from a study of T cell responses to AZD1222 COVID-19 vaccine. Study-level background: Researchers grouped second doses given at about 4 or about 12 weeks into one pool.

The study, taken as a whole, reports: Donors were chiefly white British, with a greater number of females, and clonal diversity was perhaps underestimated.

Clones were sequenced by immunoSEQ multiplex PCR, and TCRdb holds only the in-frame ones, with some missing. The sample has about 120,000 clones, about 91% seen once. To note about this clone: Its specificity is unknown.

The V gene's germline CDR1 is MNHEY and CDR2 SMNVEV (reference sequence). The CDR3 has 14 residues. The V end was cut by 5 bases, the J end by 4 bases, with 14 bases between. This rearrangement joins TRBV27 to TRBJ1-1; maybe TRBD1 (5 bases). The clonotype originates from an adult in good health. The source was peripheral blood, collected on day 0 of AZD1222 vaccination. The CDR3 bases are TGTGCCAGCAGTACCTCGGGACGGATCACTGAAGCTTTCTTT. This sequence encodes CASSTSGRITEAFF.